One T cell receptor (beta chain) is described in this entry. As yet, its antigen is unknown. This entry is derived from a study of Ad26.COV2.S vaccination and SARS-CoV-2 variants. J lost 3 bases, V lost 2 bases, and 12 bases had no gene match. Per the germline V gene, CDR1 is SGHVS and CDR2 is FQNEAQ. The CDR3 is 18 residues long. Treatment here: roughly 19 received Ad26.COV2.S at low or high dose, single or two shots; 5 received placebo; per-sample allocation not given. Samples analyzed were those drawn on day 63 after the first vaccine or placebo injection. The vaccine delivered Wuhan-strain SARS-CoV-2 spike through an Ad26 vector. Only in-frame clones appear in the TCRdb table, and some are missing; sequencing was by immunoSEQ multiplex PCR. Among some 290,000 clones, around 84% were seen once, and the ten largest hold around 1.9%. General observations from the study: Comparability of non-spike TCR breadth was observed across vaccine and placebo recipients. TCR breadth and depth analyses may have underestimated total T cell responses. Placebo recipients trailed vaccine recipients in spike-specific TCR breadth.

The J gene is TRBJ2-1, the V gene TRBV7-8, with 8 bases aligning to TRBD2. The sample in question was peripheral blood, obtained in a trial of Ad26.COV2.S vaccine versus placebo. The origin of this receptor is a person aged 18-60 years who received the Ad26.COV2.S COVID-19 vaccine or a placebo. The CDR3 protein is CASSLIGAGSGVYNEQFF. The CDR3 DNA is TGTGCCAGCAGCTTAATAGGGGCGGGTAGCGGGGTCTACAATGAGCAGTTCTTC. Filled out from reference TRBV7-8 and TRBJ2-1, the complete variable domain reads GAGVSQSPRYKVAKRGQDVALRCDPISGHVSLFWYQQALGQGPEFLTYFQNEAQLDKSGLPSDRFFAERPEGSVSTLKIQRTQQEDSAVYLCASSLIGAGSGVYNEQFFGPGTRLTVL.